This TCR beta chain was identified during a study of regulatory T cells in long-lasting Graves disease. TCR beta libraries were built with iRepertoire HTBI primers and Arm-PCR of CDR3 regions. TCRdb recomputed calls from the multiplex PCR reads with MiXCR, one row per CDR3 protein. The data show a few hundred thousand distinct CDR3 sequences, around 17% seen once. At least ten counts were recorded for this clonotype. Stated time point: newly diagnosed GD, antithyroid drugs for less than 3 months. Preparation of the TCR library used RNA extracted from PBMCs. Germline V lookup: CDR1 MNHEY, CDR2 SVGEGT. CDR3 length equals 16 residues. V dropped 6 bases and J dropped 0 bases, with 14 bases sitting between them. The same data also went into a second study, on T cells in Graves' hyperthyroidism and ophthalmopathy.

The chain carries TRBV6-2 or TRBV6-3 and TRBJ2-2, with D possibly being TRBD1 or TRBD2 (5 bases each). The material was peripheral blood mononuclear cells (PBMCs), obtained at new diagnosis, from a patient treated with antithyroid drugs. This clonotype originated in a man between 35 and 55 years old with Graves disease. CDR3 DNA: TGTGCCAGCAGGCCGCCGGGACGGGCGAACACCGGGGAGCTGTTTTTT. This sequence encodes CASRPPGRANTGELFF.